Sequencing of this TCR beta chain was carried out in a study of metastatic and nonmetastatic thyroid tumors. CDR1 and CDR2 (germline): LNHDA, SQIVND (reference sequence). The CDR3 contains 17 residues. The V gene lost 5 bases and the J gene lost 1 base, with 17 bases spanning the gap. TCRdb reprocessed the PCR reads using MiXCR. The sample consists of about 20,000 clones, about 34% of them appearing once. Ahead of thyroid surgery, no patient had received treatment of any kind. This clone is medium-sized in the sample. Sample: tumor tissue. The rearrangement uses TRBV19 and TRBJ2-2; no reliable D call. The TCR was taken from a male donor with papillary thyroid cancer or a benign thyroid nodule (not recorded which). Some clones in this sample may be carry-over from other donors' samples. CDR3 loop: CASSFITDALNTGELFF. The CDR3 nucleotides read TGTGCCAGTAGTTTTATCACCGACGCCTTGAACACCGGGGAGCTGTTTTTT.